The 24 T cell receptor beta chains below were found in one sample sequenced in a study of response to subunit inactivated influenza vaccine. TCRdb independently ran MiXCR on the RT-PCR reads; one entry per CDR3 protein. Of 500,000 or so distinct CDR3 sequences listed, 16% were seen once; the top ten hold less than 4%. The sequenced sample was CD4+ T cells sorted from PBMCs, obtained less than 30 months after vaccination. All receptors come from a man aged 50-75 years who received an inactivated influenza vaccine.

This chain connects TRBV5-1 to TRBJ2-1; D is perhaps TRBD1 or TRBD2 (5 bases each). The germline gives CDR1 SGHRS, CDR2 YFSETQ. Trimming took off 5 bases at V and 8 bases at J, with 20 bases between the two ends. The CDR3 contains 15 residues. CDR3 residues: CASSPGTIPTYEQFF. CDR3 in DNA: TGCGCCAGCAGTCCCGGGACCATCCCTACGTATGAGCAGTTCTTC. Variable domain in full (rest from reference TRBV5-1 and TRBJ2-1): KAGVTQTPRYLIKTRGQQVTLSCSPISGHRSVSWYQQTPGQGLQFLFEYFSETQRNKGNFPGRFSGRQFSNSRSEMNVSTLELGDSALYLCASSPGTIPTYEQFFGPGTRLTVL.

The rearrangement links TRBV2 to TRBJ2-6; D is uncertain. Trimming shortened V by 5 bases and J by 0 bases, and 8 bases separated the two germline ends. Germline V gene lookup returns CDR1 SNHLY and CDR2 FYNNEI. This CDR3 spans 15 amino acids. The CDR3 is CASSSGFSGANVLTF. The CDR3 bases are TGTGCCAGCAGTTCAGGCTTCTCTGGGGCCAACGTCCTGACTTTC. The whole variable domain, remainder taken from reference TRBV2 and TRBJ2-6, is EPEVTQTPSHQVTQMGQEVILRCVPISNHLYFYWYRQILGQKVEFLVSFYNNEISEKSEIFDDQFSVERPDGSNFTLKIRSTKLEDSAMYFCASSSGFSGANVLTFGAGSRLTVL.

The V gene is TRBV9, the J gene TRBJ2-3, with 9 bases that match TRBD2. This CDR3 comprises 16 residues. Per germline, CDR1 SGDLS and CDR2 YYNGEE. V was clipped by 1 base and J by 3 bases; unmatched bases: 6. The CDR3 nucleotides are TGTGCCAGCAGCGTAATGGCGGGGGGGCCAACAGATACGCAGTATTTT. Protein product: CASSVMAGGPTDTQYF.

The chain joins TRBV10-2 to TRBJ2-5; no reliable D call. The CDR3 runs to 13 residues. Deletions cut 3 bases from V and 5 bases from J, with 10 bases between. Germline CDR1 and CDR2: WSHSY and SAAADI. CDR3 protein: CASSEPARETQYF. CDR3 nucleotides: TGCGCCAGCAGTGAACCTGCTAGGGAGACCCAGTACTTC.

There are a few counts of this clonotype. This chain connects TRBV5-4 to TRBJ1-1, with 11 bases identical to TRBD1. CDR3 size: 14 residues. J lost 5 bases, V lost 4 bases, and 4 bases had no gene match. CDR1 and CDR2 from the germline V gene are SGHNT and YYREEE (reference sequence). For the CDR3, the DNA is TGTGCCAGCAGCGGACAGGGGGCCGGTACTGAAGCTTTCTTT. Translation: CASSGQGAGTEAFF.

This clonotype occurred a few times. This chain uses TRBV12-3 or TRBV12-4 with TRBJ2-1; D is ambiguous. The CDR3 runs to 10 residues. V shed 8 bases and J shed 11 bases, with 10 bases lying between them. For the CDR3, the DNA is TGTGCCAGCGGCAGTAATAAGCAGTTCTTC. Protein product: CASGSNKQFF.

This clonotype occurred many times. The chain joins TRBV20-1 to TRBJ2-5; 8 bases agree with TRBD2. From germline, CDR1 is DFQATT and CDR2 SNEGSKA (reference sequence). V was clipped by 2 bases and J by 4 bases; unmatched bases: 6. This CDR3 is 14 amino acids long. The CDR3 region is CSARIFGGGETQYF. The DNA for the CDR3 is TGCAGTGCTAGAATATTCGGGGGGGGAGAGACCCAGTACTTC.

CDR3 nucleotides: TGTGCCAGCAGCCTTGCCTTTACAGGGGGGGAAAAACTGTTTTTT. Residues: CASSLAFTGGEKLFF. The gene calls are TRBV4-2 and TRBJ1-4; TRBD1 agrees at 8 bases. CDR3 size: 15 residues. Per the germline V gene, CDR1 is LGHNA and CDR2 is YNFKEQ. V gave up 4 bases and J gave up 8 bases; unmatched junction bases: 9.

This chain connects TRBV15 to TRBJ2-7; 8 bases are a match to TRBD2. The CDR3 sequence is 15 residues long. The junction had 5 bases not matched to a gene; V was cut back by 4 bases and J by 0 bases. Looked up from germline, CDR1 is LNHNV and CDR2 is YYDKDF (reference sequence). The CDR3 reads CATSKPGGFSYEQYF. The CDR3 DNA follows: TGTGCCACCAGCAAACCGGGGGGGTTCTCCTACGAGCAGTACTTC.

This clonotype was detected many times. The CDR3 spells CSVGQPASTDTQYF. The CDR3 DNA is TGCAGCGTGGGACAGCCCGCTAGCACAGATACGCAGTATTTT. The chain has TRBV29-1 and TRBJ2-3; 7 nucleotides agree with TRBD1. The CDR3 has 14 residues. Germline CDR1 reads SQVTM; CDR2 reads ANQGSEA. V was pared by 6 bases and J by 0 bases, with 6 bases of the junction left unmatched.

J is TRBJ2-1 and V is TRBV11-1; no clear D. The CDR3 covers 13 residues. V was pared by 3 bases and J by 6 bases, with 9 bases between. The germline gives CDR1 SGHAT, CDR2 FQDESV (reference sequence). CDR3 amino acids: CASSFSTTNEQFF. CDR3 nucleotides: TGTGCCAGCAGCTTTTCGACGACCAATGAGCAGTTCTTC.

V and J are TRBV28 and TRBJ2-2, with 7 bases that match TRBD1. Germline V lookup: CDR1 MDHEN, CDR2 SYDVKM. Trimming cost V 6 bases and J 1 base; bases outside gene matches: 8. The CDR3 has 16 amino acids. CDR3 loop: CASSRGDSLNTGELFF. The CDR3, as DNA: TGTGCCAGCAGCCGAGGGGACAGTTTGAACACCGGGGAGCTGTTTTTT.

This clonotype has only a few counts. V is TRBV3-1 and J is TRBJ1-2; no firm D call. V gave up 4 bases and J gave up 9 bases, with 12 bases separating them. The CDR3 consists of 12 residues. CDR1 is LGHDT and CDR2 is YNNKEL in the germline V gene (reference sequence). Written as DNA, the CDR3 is TGTGCCAGCAGCCCTGGGGATGGGAGCTACACCTTC. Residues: CASSPGDGSYTF.

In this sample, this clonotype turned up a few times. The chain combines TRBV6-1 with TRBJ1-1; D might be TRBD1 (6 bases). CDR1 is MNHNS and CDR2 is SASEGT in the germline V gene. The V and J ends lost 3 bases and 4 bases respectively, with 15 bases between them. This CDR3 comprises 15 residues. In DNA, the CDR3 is TGTGCCAGCAGTGATCCGGGACACCTTTCCACTGAAGCTTTCTTT. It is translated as CASSDPGHLSTEAFF.

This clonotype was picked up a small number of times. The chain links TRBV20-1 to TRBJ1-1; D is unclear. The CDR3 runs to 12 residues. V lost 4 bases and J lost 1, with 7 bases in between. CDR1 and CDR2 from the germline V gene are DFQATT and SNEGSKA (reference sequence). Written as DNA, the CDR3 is TGCAGTGCTATATGGGGGAACACTGAAGCTTTCTTT. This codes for CSAIWGNTEAFF.

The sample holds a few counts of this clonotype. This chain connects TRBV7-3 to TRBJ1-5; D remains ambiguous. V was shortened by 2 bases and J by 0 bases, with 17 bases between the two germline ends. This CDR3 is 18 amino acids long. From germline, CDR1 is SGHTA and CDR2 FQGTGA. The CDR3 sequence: CASSLSPEREYSNQPQHF. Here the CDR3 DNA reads TGTGCCAGCAGCTTATCCCCAGAACGGGAATATAGCAATCAGCCCCAGCATTTT.

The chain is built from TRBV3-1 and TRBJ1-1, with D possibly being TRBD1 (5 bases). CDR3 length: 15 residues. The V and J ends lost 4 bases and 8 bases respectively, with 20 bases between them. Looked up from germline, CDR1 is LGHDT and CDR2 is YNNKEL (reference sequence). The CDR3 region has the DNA TGTGCCAGCAGCCGAGGGGACCCTAGGACCGGAGAAGCTTTCTTT. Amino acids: CASSRGDPRTGEAFF.

CDR3 nucleotide sequence: TGTGCCAGCAGCTTACCGGGGCAATGGGCAGATACGCAGTATTTT. Its translation is CASSLPGQWADTQYF. This chain uses TRBV11-2 with TRBJ2-3; D possibly uses TRBD1 or TRBD2 (5 bases each). V lost 2 bases and J 4 bases, leaving 13 bases between the germline ends. The V gene's germline CDR1 is SGHAT and CDR2 FQNNGV. The CDR3 runs 15 residues. Based on the CDR3 plus reference TRBV11-2 and TRBJ2-3, the full variable domain is EAGVAQSPRYKIIEKRQSVAFWCNPISGHATLYWYQQILGQGPKLLIQFQNNGVVDDSQLPKDRFSAERLKGVDSTLKIQPAKLEDSAVYLCASSLPGQWADTQYFGPGTRLTVL.

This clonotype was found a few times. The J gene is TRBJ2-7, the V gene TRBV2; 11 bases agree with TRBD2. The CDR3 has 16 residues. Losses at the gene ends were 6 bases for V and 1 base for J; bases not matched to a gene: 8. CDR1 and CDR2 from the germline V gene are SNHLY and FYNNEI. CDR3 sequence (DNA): TGTGCCAGCAGGGAGATGCGACTAGCGGGATCCTACGAGCAGTACTTC. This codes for CASREMRLAGSYEQYF.

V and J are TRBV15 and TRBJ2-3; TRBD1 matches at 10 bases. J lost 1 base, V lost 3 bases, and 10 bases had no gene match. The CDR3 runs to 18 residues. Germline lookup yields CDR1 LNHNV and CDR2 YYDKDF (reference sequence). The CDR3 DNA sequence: TGTGCCACCAGCAGTGACCGGACCGGGACAGGGGGCACAGATACGCAGTATTTT. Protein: CATSSDRTGTGGTDTQYF.

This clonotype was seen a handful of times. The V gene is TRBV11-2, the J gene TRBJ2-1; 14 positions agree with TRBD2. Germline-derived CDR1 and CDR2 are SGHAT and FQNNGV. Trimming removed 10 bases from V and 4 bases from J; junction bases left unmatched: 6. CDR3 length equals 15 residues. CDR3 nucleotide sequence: TGTGCCACCAGGACTAGCGGGAGGAAATACAATGAGCAGTTCTTC. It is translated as CATRTSGRKYNEQFF.

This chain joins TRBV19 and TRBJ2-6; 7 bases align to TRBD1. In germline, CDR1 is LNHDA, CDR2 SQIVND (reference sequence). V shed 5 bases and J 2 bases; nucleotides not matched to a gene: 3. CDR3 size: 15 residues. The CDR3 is CASSVTGAGANVLTF. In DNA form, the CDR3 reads TGTGCCAGTAGTGTTACAGGGGCTGGGGCCAACGTCCTGACTTTC.

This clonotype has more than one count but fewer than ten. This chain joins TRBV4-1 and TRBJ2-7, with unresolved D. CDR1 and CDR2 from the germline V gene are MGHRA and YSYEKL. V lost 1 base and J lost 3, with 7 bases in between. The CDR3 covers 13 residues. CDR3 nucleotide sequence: TGCGCCAGCAGCCAAGCCCAGTACTACGAGCAGTACTTC. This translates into CASSQAQYYEQYF.

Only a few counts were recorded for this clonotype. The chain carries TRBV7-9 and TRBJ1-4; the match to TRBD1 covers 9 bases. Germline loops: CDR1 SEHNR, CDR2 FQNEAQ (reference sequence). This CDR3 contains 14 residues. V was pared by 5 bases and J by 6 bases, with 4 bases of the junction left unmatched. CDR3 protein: CASSLGQGDEKLFF. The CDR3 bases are TGTGCCAGCAGCCTGGGACAGGGAGATGAAAAACTGTTTTTT.